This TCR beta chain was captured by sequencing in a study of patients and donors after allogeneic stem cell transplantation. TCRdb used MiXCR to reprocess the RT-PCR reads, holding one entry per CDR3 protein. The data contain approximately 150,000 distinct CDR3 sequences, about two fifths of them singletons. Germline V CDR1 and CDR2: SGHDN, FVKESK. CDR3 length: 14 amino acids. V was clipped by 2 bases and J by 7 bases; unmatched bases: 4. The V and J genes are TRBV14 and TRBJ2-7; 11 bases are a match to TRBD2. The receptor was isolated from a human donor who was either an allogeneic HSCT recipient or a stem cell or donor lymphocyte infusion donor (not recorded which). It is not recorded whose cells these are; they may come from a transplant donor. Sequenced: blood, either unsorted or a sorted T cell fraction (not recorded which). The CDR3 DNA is TGTGCCAGCAGCCAAAGGACTAGCGGGTTAGAGCAGTACTTC. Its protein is CASSQRTSGLEQYF.